This paragraph covers one T cell receptor (beta chain) sequence. Its antigen specificity is not known. No per-base quality is available; no much larger clone lies one base away. The data stem from a study of blood T cell repertoires in COVID-19 (TCRdb year 2020). Notes on the research overall: Collaborator samples came from the United States, Italy and Spain and covered acute and convalescent phases of COVID-19. Samples were obtained from the ongoing ImmuneRACE study (first 160 participants) and from some 1,300 subjects provided by 6 global collaborators. The prospective study material was composed of cDNA or gDNA derived from T cells, B-cell-depleted T cells, or PBMCs. A freely available public database, intended as a resource for researchers studying the immune response to SARS-CoV-2, is where the repertoires were released. Where HLA class I and class II types were available, the types were taken from metadata supplied by the sample provider, not from assay-based typing. Deeply sampled blood TCRbeta repertoires from subjects exposed to, actively infected with, or recovered from COVID-19 were included in the dataset. Sample metadata almost always included a de-identified subject ID, COVID-19 status, age in years and sex. General conclusions and limits of the study: How much clinical and demographic metadata was included differed by source and by participant, and the metadata was provided uncurated.

The collaborating institutions used their own protocols to collect whole blood in K2EDTA tubes. For TCRbeta analysis, collaborators shipped samples in one of three forms: frozen whole blood, isolated PBMCs, or DNA extracted from either of those sample types. TCRbeta CDR3 regions were amplified from genomic DNA by means of the immunoSEQ Assay, a bias-controlled multiplex PCR. In the authors' own workflow: Within the assay, amplification of reference gene primers was used to estimate how many nucleated cells each sample contained. To quantify the absolute abundance of each unique TCRbeta CDR3 rearrangement, sequence reads were collapsed and filtered. For each sample, productive Simpson clonality was calculated by taking the square root of Simpson's diversity index across productive rearrangements. TCRdb provides this immuneACCESS table in a form limited to in-frame rearrangements. Some clones are lacking; in checked studies, under half of them reflect an unresolved V gene, and why the rest are absent is not known. V, J and clone size are those of that table, while D and trimming were read from the DNA. The sample profile shows approximately 110,000 clones; just over 85% of them were found once. The ten largest make up about 0.9% of the sample.

This clonotype originated in a woman aged 45-60 years with active or convalescent COVID-19. Sequences were obtained from peripheral blood.

Here is the DNA: TGTGCCAGCAGTTTTCCAGCGGGAGGGCGGACGCAGTATTTT. Translated, this is CASSFPAGGRTQYF. The rearrangement combines TRBV28 with TRBJ2-3, with 10 junctional bases fitting TRBD2. CDR1 and CDR2, per the germline V gene, are MDHEN and SYDVKM. The CDR3 spans 14 residues, from the cysteine through the phenylalanine. Left in the record is the CDR3 DNA by itself, 42 bases read in frame from the first base. The junction shows trimming of 3 bases on V and 9 bases on J, and the gene matches do not reach 6 bases of it.